Listed below are T cell receptor beta chains from one sample, sequenced in a study of blood T cell repertoires in COVID-19. Using immunoSEQ multiplex PCR, the repertoire was profiled, and TCRdb retains in-frame clones only, with some absent. The sample consists of about 140,000 clones, more than 80% of them appearing once. The sample consisted of PBMCs or T cells enriched from blood (not recorded which). The receptors shown here come from a woman between 18 and 30 years old who had been exposed to COVID-19. CDR3s include the opening cysteine and the closing phenylalanine or tryptophan. A D gene is named only where the DNA matches it firmly.

>-|TRBV2|TRBJ2-5
CASSGPPEETQYF
>-|TRBV7-9|TRBJ1-1
CASTAAYNREAFF
>-|TRBV11-2|TRBJ2-7
CASSPEAWNYEQYF
>-|TRBV3-1/TRBV3-2|TRBJ1-6
CASSQGEGVGNSPLHF
>-|TRBV15|TRBJ1-5
CATSRARPQHF
>-|TRBV27|TRBJ1-1
CASSLSPTGRDTEAFF
>-|TRBV5-5|TRBJ2-5
CASSSGQGGETQYF
>TRBD1|TRBV18|TRBJ1-2
CASSLRNGQGADGYTF
>-|TRBV7-2|TRBJ2-7
CASSLESLPTYEQYF
>-|TRBV5-1|TRBJ2-5
CASSLGVGLETQYF
>-|TRBV4-3|TRBJ1-1
CASSQDRWDVKQGEWNTEAFF
>-|TRBV14|TRBJ2-7
CASSQGSSYEQYF
>TRBD2|TRBV7-9|TRBJ2-3
CASSFFLSGSTDTQYF
>TRBD1|TRBV6-2/TRBV6-3|TRBJ1-1
CASSYSTGVGPEAFF
>TRBD1|TRBV12-5|TRBJ2-5
CASGLVGVGQQETQYF
>-|TRBV25-1|TRBJ2-1
CASSPHMGGFGNEQFF
>TRBD2|TRBV7-2|TRBJ2-7
CASSLTAGAAYEQYF
>-|TRBV13|TRBJ1-6
CASSLRGVNSPLHF
>-|TRBV28|TRBJ2-7
CASSSARGEQYF
>-|TRBV15|TRBJ2-1
CATSETGTEQFF
>TRBD1|TRBV15|TRBJ2-6
CATSGDRAGANVLTF
>TRBD2|TRBV6-5|TRBJ2-7
CASRQREAYEQYF
>TRBD1|TRBV2|TRBJ2-5
CASSKTGLSETQYF
>TRBD2|TRBV27|TRBJ2-7
CASSNSGGGVYEQYF
>TRBD2|TRBV24-1|TRBJ2-2
CATSDFGRTSARIGELFF
>-|TRBV9|TRBJ1-6
CASSTGQSGNSPLHF
>-|TRBV14|TRBJ2-7
CASSQDWTALSYEQYF
>-|TRBV28|TRBJ2-7
CASSSLSYEQYF
>-|TRBV25-1|TRBJ1-1
CASRPVLNTEAFF
>-|TRBV6-5|TRBJ1-1
CASSRPAGEAFF
>-|TRBV12-3/TRBV12-4|TRBJ1-5
CASSLQYQPQHF
>TRBD1|TRBV30|TRBJ2-3
CACLTRDRGNTDTQYF
>-|TRBV11-2|TRBJ2-7
CASSSTYEQYF
>TRBD1|TRBV5-1|TRBJ2-7
CASTWTGSTYEQYF
>-|TRBV30|TRBJ1-2
CAWSVDSYGYTF
>TRBD1|TRBV30|TRBJ1-5
CAWSPGTENQPQHF
>-|TRBV7-9|TRBJ2-5
CASSLRARVVGETQYF
>-|TRBV10-2|TRBJ1-1
CASSDSAEAFF
>-|TRBV12-3/TRBV12-4|TRBJ1-5
CASSRQAGQPQHF
>TRBD2|TRBV7-9|TRBJ2-3
CASSPRTSGSDTQYF
>-|TRBV28|TRBJ2-5
CASSPGPRGETQYF